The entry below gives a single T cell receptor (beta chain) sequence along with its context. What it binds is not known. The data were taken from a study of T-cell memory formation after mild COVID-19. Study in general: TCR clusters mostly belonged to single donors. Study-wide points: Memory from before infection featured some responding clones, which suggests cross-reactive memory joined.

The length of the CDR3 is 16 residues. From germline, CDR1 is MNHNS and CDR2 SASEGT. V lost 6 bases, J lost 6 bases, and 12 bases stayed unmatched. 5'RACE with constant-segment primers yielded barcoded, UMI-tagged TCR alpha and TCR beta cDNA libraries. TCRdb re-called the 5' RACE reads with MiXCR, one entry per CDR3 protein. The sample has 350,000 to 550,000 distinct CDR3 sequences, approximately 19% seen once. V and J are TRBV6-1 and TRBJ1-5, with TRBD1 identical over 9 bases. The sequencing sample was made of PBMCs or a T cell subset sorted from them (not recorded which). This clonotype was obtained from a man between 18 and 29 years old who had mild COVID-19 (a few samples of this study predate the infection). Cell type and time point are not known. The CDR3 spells CASRANRGLGGQPQHF. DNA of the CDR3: TGTGCCAGCAGAGCTAACAGGGGGCTCGGGGGTCAGCCCCAGCATTTT.